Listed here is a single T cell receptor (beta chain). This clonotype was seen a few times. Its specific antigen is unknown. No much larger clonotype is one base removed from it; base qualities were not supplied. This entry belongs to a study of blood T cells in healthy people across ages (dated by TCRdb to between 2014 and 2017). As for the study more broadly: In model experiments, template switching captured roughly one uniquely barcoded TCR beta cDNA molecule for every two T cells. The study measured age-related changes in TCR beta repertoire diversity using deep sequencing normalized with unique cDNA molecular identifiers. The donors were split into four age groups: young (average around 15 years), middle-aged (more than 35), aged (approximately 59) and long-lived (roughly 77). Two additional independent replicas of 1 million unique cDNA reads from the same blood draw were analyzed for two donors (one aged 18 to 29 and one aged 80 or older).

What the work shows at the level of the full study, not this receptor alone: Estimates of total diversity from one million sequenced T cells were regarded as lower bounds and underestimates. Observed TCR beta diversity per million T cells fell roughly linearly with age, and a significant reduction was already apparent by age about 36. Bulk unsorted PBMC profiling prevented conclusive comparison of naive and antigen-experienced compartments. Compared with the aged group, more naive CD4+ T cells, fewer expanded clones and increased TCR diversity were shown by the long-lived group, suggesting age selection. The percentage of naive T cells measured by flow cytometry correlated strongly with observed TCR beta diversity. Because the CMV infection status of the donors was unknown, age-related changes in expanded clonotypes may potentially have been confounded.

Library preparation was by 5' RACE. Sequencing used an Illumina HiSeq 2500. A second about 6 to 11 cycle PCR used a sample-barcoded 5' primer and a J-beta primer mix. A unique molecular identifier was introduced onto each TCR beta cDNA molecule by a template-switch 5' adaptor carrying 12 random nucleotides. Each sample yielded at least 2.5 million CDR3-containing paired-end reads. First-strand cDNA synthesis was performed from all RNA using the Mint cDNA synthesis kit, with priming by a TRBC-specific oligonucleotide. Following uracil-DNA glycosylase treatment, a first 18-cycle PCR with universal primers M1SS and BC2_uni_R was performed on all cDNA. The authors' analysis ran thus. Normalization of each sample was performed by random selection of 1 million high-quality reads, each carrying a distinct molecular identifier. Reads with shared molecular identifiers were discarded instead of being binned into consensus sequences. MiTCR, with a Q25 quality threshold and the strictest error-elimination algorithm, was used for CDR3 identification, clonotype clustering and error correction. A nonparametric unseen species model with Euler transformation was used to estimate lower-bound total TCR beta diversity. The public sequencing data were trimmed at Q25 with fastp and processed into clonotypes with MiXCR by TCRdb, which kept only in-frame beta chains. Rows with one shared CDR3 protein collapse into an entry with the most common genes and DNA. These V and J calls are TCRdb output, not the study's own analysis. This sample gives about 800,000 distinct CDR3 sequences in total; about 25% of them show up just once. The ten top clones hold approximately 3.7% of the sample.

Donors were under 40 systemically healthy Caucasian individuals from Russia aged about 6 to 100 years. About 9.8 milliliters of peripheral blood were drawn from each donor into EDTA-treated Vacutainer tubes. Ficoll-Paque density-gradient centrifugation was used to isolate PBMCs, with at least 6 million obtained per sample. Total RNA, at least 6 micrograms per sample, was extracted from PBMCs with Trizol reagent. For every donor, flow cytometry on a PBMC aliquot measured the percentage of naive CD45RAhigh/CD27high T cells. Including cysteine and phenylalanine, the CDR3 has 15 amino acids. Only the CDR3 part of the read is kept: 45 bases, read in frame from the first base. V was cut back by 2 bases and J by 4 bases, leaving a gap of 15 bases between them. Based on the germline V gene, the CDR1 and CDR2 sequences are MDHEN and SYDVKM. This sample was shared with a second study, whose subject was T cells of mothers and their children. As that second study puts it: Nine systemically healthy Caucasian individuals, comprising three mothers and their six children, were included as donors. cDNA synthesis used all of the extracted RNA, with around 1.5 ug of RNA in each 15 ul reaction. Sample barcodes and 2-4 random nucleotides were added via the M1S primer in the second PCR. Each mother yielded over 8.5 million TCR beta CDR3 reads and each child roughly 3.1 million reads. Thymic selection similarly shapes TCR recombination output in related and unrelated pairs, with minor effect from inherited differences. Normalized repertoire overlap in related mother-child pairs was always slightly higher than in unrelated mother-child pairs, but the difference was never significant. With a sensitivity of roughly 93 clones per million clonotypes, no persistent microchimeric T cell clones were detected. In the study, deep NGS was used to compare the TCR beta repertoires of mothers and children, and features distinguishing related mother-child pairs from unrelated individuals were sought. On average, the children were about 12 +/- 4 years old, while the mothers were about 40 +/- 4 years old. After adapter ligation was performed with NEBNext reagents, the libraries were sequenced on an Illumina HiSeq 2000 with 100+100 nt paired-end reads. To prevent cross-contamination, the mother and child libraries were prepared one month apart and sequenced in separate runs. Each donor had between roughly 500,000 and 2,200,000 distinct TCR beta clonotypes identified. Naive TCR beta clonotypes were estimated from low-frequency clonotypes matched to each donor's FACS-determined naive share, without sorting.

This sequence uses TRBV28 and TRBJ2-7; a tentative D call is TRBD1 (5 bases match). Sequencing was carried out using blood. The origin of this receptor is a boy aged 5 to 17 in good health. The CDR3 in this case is CASSLRQGVRYEQYF. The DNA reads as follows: TGTGCCAGCAGTTTACGTCAGGGTGTAAGATACGAGCAGTACTTC.